This TCR beta chain emerged from a study of T cells in Graves' hyperthyroidism and ophthalmopathy. Study overall: The initial diagnosis was the point when peripheral blood was collected, ahead of any treatment. General observations from the study: Blood also showed most of the thyroid clonotypes that were expanded above 0.001.

This CDR3 is built from 13 residues. V lost 5 bases and J lost 2, with 9 bases in between. Germline V gives CDR1 MGHDK, CDR2 SYGVNS. Regions amplified from RNA transcripts were the TCR beta CDR3 regions. When the TCR CDR3 underwent first-round RT-PCR, the HTBI primer set was used. A single record per CDR3 protein comes from TCRdb applying MiXCR to the multiplex PCR reads. In the table there are over 700,000 distinct CDR3 sequences, approximately 36% of which are singletons. This clonotype was observed a few times. What it recognizes is unknown. The V call is TRBV25-1, the J call TRBJ1-1; no clear D. The source of this sequence is a woman in her thirties or forties with Graves' hyperthyroidism. Sequenced material: blood. The CDR3 sequence: CASSSWGNTEAFF. CDR3 DNA: TGTGCCAGCAGTTCCTGGGGAAACACTGAAGCTTTCTTT.